A single sample is the source of the 21 T cell receptor beta chains below, sequenced in a study of blood T cell repertoires in COVID-19 (dated by TCRdb to 2018 to 2021). Library creation used the immunoSEQ multiplex PCR assay. This immuneACCESS table, as held by TCRdb, lists in-frame sequences with V and J called but not all clones. Of the missing ones, under half trace to an unresolved V gene in checked studies; the others have no known cause. The sample table contains approximately 31,000 clones; only one count was recorded for about 85% of them. The ten largest make up over 20% of the sample. The source material was peripheral blood. These receptor sequences come from a woman older than 75 with active or convalescent COVID-19.

This clone appeared a single time. This chain links TRBV6-5 with TRBJ2-7, with TRBD1 as a possible D gene (6 bases). Between the trimmed V and J ends, which lost 5 bases and 3 bases, there was a span of 11 bases. Per germline, CDR1 MNHEY and CDR2 SVGAGI. The CDR3 has 13 amino acids. Here the CDR3 reads CASSRTEVYEQYF. CDR3 sequence (DNA): TGTGCCAGCAGTCGGACAGAGGTCTACGAGCAGTACTTC.

This chain links TRBV6-5 with TRBJ2-1, with TRBD2 identical over 9 bases. The CDR3 sequence is 16 residues long. Germline V gene data show CDR1 as MNHEY and CDR2 as SVGAGI. Trimming removed 0 bases from V and 2 bases from J; junction bases left unmatched: 2. CDR3 coding DNA: TGTGCCAGCAGTTACTCGGCTAGCGGGGCCTACAATGAGCAGTTCTTC. This translates into CASSYSASGAYNEQFF.

This clone was observed once. The genes are TRBV30 and TRBJ1-6, with 8 positions matching TRBD1. V shed 6 bases, J shed 14 bases, and the junction held 12 bases outside the gene matches. Germline loops: CDR1 GTSNPN, CDR2 SVGIG (reference sequence). There are 13 residues in the CDR3. The DNA for the CDR3 is TGTGCCTGCCCGGGGACAGGCGTAATCGCCCTCCACTTT. Protein sequence: CACPGTGVIALHF.

The rearrangement joins TRBV3-1 (or the pseudogene TRBV3-2) to TRBJ2-7, with D possibly TRBD2 on 5 matching bases. The germline V gene encodes CDR1 LGHDT and CDR2 YNNKEL (reference sequence). V lost 1 base, J lost 0 bases, and 7 bases lay in between. The CDR3 consists of 14 residues. The CDR3 bases are TGTGCCAGCAGCCAAGTAGGAGGCTCCTACGAGCAGTACTTC. This gives the protein CASSQVGGSYEQYF.

V is TRBV28 and J is TRBJ2-5; TRBD1 is a possible D gene (6 bases). The V end lost 7 bases, the J end lost 2 bases, and 11 bases lay between the germline ends. CDR3 length: 13 amino acids. Germline lookup yields CDR1 MDHEN and CDR2 SYDVKM. CDR3 sequence (DNA): TGTGCCAGCAAGGGACAAGCGCAAGAGACCCAGTACTTC. This gives the protein CASKGQAQETQYF.

The genes are TRBV19 and TRBJ2-5; TRBD2 matches at 14 bases. V dropped 3 bases and J dropped 1; count of bases not matched to a gene: 7. The CDR3 totals 18 residues. Germline CDR1 is LNHDA and CDR2 is SQIVND (reference sequence). The CDR3 nucleotides read TGTGCCAGTAGTATGGGACTAGCGGGGGCGACAGTCCAAGAGACCCAGTACTTC. As protein: CASSMGLAGATVQETQYF.

This chain joins TRBV7-9 and TRBJ2-7; the D is unclear. Trimming shortened V by 1 base and J by 0 bases, and 7 bases separated the two germline ends. The CDR3 has 14 amino acids. The V gene's germline CDR1 is SEHNR and CDR2 FQNEAQ (reference sequence). CDR3 nucleotide sequence: TGTGCCAGCAGCTTAGGTGCACTCTCCTACGAGCAGTACTTC. Protein product: CASSLGALSYEQYF.

This sequence joins TRBV6-4 and TRBJ2-7; TRBD1 agrees at 9 bases. The CDR3 contains 21 residues. Germline CDR1 reads MRHNA; CDR2 reads SNTAGT. J lost 4 bases, V lost 1 base, and 23 bases had no gene match. The CDR3: CASSDFRTGTGIVVELYEQYF. The DNA of the CDR3 is TGTGCCAGCAGTGACTTCCGAACCGGGACAGGGATCGTTGTGGAATTATACGAGCAGTACTTC.

The rearrangement uses TRBV28 and TRBJ1-2; possible D gene TRBD1, 6 bases. CDR3 length equals 14 residues. The V and J ends lost 3 bases and 5 bases respectively, with 13 bases between them. Germline loops: CDR1 MDHEN, CDR2 SYDVKM. The CDR3: CASSLGQGQYGYTF. The CDR3 nucleotides read TGTGCCAGCAGTTTGGGTCAGGGACAATATGGCTACACCTTC.

The V and J genes are TRBV19 and TRBJ1-1; D unresolved. Trimming stripped 5 bases from V and 1 base from J, with 11 bases between. The CDR3 is 14 amino acids. Germline V gene data show CDR1 as LNHDA and CDR2 as SQIVND (reference sequence). The CDR3 reads CASSHLSQNTEAFF. The CDR3 DNA reads TGTGCCAGTAGTCACCTGAGTCAGAACACTGAAGCTTTCTTT.

This chain uses TRBV5-6 with TRBJ1-2; D is ambiguous. The CDR3 has 14 residues. V was shortened by 4 bases and J by 7 bases, with 17 bases between the two germline ends. Per the germline V gene, CDR1 is SGHDT and CDR2 is YYEEEE. CDR3 in DNA: TGTGCCAGCAGCACTCCCACCCGGGGAGTTGGCTACACCTTC. Protein product: CASSTPTRGVGYTF.

J is TRBJ2-3 and V is TRBV3-1 (or the pseudogene TRBV3-2), with 9 nucleotides matching TRBD2. This CDR3 has 16 residues. Germline CDR1 reads LGHDT; CDR2 reads YNNKEL (reference sequence). Trimming took 0 bases from V and 2 from J; bases not matched to a gene: 3. CDR3 residues: CASSQELAGATDTQYF. The CDR3 nucleotides are TGTGCCAGCAGCCAAGAGTTAGCGGGGGCCACAGATACGCAGTATTTT.

The rearrangement links TRBV29-1 to TRBJ2-3, with unresolved D. The V and J ends lost 2 bases and 0 bases respectively, with 9 bases between them. Germline V CDR1 and CDR2: SQVTM, ANQGSEA. The CDR3 is made up of 14 amino acids. CDR3 residues: CSVESPGSTDTQYF. CDR3 sequence (DNA): TGCAGCGTTGAATCCCCAGGCAGCACAGATACGCAGTATTTT.

This clone was detected only once. The chain carries TRBV18 and TRBJ2-6; 7 bases fit TRBD1. The ends lost 3 bases at V and 0 bases at J; junction bases unmatched: 5. The CDR3 contains 17 residues. Germline-derived CDR1 and CDR2 are KGHSH and LQKENI. CDR3 sequence (DNA): TGTGCCAGCTCACCCCGGACAGGTGACTCTGGGGCCAACGTCCTGACTTTC. It yields the protein CASSPRTGDSGANVLTF.

The J gene is TRBJ1-1, the V gene TRBV5-1; no clear D. The CDR3 spans 13 residues. The germline CDR1 and CDR2 sequences are SGHRS and YFSETQ. The V end lost 0 bases, the J end lost 1 base, and 4 bases lay between the germline ends. CDR3 sequence (DNA): TGCGCCAGCAGCTTGGTTAGGAACACTGAAGCTTTCTTT. Its protein product is CASSLVRNTEAFF.

This sequence joins TRBV6-5 and TRBJ2-2, with D maybe TRBD1 (6 bases). This CDR3 has 14 amino acids. V lost 10 bases and J lost 5, with 17 bases in between. Looked up from germline, CDR1 is MNHEY and CDR2 is SVGAGI. CDR3 region: CATRTRGWTGELFF. The CDR3 DNA follows: TGTGCCACCAGGACCAGGGGATGGACCGGGGAGCTGTTTTTT.

This chain connects TRBV20-1 to TRBJ2-3, with 7 positions matching TRBD1. V was clipped by 6 bases and J by 1 base; unmatched bases: 10. CDR1 DFQATT and CDR2 SNEGSKA come from the germline V gene (reference sequence). The CDR3 contains 15 residues. The CDR3: CSASHRQGGTDTQYF. CDR3 in DNA: TGCAGTGCGAGTCATAGACAGGGTGGCACAGATACGCAGTATTTT.

The chain combines TRBV19 with TRBJ1-1; TRBD1 is a possible D gene (5 bases). Germline values: CDR1 LNHDA, CDR2 SQIVND (reference sequence). This CDR3 has 15 amino acids. Trimming stripped 5 bases from V and 0 bases from J, with 13 bases between. The CDR3 sequence: CASSGGTVLNTEAFF. The DNA for the CDR3 is TGTGCCAGTAGTGGGGGGACGGTCTTGAACACTGAAGCTTTCTTT.

This CDR3 reads CASSTAGQQETQYF. CDR3 nucleotides: TGTGCCAGTAGCACCGCGGGACAGCAAGAGACCCAGTACTTC. The genes are TRBV19 and TRBJ2-5, with a tentative D call TRBD1 (7 bases). Germline V CDR1 and CDR2: LNHDA, SQIVND (reference sequence). Trimming took off 6 bases at V and 2 bases at J, with 13 bases between the two ends. CDR3 length: 14 amino acids.

This clone was counted once. V usage is TRBV6-1 and J usage is TRBJ2-7; TRBD2 matches at 8 bases. This CDR3 region has 15 residues. Trimming at V came to 2 bases and at J to 6 bases, leaving 9 bases not matched to a gene. Germline V CDR1 and CDR2: MNHNS, SASEGT. CDR3 nucleotides: TGTGCCAGCAGTGAACTAGCGGGTGCCCAGGGCGAGCAGTACTTC. This translates into CASSELAGAQGEQYF.

This rearrangement joins TRBV30 to TRBJ2-5; D might be TRBD1 (5 bases). The CDR3 loop spans 17 amino acids. V was pared by 1 base and J by 5 bases, with 23 bases between. Germline CDR1 GTSNPN, CDR2 SVGIG (reference sequence). CDR3 amino acids: CAWSAQFGTRVRETQYF. The CDR3 DNA is TGTGCCTGGAGTGCCCAGTTCGGCACCAGGGTACGGGAGACCCAGTACTTC.